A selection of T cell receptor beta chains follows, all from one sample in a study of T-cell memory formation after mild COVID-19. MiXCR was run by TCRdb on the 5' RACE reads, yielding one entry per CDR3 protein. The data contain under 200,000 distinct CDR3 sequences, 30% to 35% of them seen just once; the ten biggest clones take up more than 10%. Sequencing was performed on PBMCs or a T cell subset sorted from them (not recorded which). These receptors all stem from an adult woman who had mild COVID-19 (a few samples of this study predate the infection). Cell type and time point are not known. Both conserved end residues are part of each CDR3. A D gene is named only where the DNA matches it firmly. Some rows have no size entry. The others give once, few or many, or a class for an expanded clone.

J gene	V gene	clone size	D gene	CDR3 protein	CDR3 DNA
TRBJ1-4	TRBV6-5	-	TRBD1	CASSYRGTVDEKLFF	TGTGCCAGCAGTTATAGGGGGACAGTCGATGAAAAACTGTTTTTT
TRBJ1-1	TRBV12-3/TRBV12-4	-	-	CASRPGHREAFF	TGTGCCAGCAGACCTGGACACCGCGAAGCTTTCTTT
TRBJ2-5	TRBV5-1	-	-	CASSLVDSFRWDQETQYF	TGCGCCAGCAGCTTGGTCGACAGCTTCCGGTGGGACCAAGAGACCCAGTACTTC
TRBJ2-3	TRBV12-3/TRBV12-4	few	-	CASSPRITDTQYF	TGTGCCAGCAGTCCGCGGATTACAGATACGCAGTATTTT
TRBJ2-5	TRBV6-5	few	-	CASSPRIQETQYF	TGTGCCAGCAGTCCCCGGATACAAGAGACCCAGTACTTC
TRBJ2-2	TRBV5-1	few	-	CASSLEVKRAGELFF	TGCGCCAGCAGCTTGGAGGTGAAGAGGGCCGGGGAGCTGTTTTTT
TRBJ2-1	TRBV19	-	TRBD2	CASSIDRAGGHYNEQFF	TGTGCCAGTAGTATAGATAGGGCGGGAGGGCATTACAATGAGCAGTTCTTC
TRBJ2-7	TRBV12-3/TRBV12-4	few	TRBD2	CASSPTSGPYEQYF	TGTGCCAGCAGTCCGACTAGCGGACCCTACGAGCAGTACTTC
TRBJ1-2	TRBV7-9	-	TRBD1	CASSLGDSSGYTF	TGTGCCAGCAGCTTGGGGGACAGCTCTGGCTACACCTTC
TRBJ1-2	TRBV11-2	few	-	CASSPRGRGYTF	TGTGCCAGCAGCCCTCGCGGTCGAGGCTACACCTTC
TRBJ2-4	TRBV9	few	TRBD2	CASSVAGGREHLAKNIQYF	TGTGCCAGCAGCGTAGCTGGAGGGAGGGAACATTTGGCCAAAAACATTCAGTACTTC
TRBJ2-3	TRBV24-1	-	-	CATSDSSPRRTPDTQYF	TGTGCCACCAGTGATTCTTCCCCCCGGCGGACCCCGGATACGCAGTATTTT
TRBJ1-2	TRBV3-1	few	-	CASSQGDYNYGYTF	TGTGCCAGCAGCCAAGGGGATTATAACTATGGCTACACCTTC
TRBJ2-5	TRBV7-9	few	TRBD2	CASSLTGLAGETQYF	TGTGCCAGCAGCTTGACGGGACTAGCTGGGGAGACCCAGTACTTC
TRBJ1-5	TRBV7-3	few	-	CASSLIGRYSNQPQHF	TGTGCCAGCAGCTTAATCGGCAGATATAGCAATCAGCCCCAGCATTTT
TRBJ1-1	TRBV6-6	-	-	CASSYRTNTEAFF	TGTGCCAGCAGTTACAGGACGAACACTGAAGCTTTCTTT
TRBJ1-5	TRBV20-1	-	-	CSARDGGYSNQPQHF	TGCAGTGCTAGAGACGGGGGGTATAGCAATCAGCCCCAGCATTTT
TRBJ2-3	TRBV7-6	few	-	CASSEDGDTDTQYF	TGTGCCAGCAGCGAGGACGGAGACACAGATACGCAGTATTTT
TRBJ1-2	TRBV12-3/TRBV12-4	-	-	CASSFHFGGDYGYTF	TGTGCCAGCAGTTTCCACTTCGGGGGTGACTATGGCTACACCTTC
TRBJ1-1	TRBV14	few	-	CASSRSTEAFF	TGTGCCAGCAGCCGGAGCACTGAAGCTTTCTTT
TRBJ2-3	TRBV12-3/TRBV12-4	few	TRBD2	CASSLSRSGGVTDTQYF	TGTGCCAGCAGCCTCTCCCGTAGCGGGGGGGTCACAGATACGCAGTATTTT
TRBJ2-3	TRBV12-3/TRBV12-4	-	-	CASSPQGRSTDTQYF	TGTGCCAGCAGTCCCCAGGGTCGAAGCACAGATACGCAGTATTTT
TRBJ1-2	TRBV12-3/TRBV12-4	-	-	CASSIDGSYGYTF	TGTGCCAGCAGTATTGACGGCTCGTATGGCTACACCTTC
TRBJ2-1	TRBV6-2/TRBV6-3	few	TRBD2	CASSYLGLAGGYDNEQFF	TGTGCCAGCAGTTACTTGGGACTAGCGGGAGGTTACGACAATGAGCAGTTCTTC
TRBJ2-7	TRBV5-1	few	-	CASSSRQSTYEQYF	TGCGCCAGCAGCTCTAGACAGAGTACCTACGAGCAGTACTTC
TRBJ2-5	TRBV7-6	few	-	CASSQVPQETQYF	TGTGCCAGCAGCCAAGTGCCTCAAGAGACCCAGTACTTC
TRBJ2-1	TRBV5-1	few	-	CASSAYNEQFF	TGCGCCAGCAGCGCTTACAATGAGCAGTTCTTC
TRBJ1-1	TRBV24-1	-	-	CATSDRRAATEAFF	TGTGCCACCAGTGATAGGAGGGCGGCCACTGAAGCTTTCTTT
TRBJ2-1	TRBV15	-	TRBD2	CATKRDSRLASYNEQFF	TGTGCCACCAAGCGGGACTCCAGACTAGCCTCGTACAATGAGCAGTTCTTC
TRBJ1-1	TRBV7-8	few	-	CASSFRQRMNTEAFF	TGTGCCAGCAGCTTCCGACAGCGAATGAACACTGAAGCTTTCTTT
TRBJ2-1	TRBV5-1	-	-	CASSLAARNNEQFF	TGCGCCAGCAGCTTGGCCGCCAGAAACAATGAGCAGTTCTTC
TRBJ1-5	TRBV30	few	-	CAWSPLSNQPQHF	TGTGCCTGGAGTCCCCTTAGCAATCAGCCCCAGCATTTT
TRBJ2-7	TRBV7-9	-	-	CASSPMGANYEQYF	TGTGCCAGCAGCCCAATGGGAGCCAACTACGAGCAGTACTTC
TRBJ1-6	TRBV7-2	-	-	CASSPGRRNSPLHF	TGTGCCAGCAGCCCGGGACGTCGGAATTCACCCCTCCACTTT
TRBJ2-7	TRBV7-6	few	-	CASSLGPGAPGLSYEQYF	TGTGCCAGCAGCTTAGGGCCCGGGGCTCCCGGCCTGAGCTACGAGCAGTACTTC
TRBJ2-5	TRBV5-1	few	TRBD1	CASSSTGTGQETQYF	TGCGCCAGCAGCTCCACCGGGACAGGGCAAGAGACCCAGTACTTC
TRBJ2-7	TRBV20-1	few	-	CSARLGSLSYEQYF	TGCAGTGCTAGACTCGGGAGCCTCTCCTACGAGCAGTACTTC
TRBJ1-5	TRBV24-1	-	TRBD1	CATSGEVGQGVWENQPQHF	TGTGCCACCAGCGGAGAAGTGGGACAGGGAGTGTGGGAGAATCAGCCCCAGCATTTT
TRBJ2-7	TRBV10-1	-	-	CASSDRPTGLYEQYF	TGCGCCAGCAGTGATCGTCCGACCGGGCTCTACGAGCAGTACTTC
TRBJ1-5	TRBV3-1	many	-	CASSFTMNGNQPQHF	TGTGCCAGCAGCTTCACCATGAACGGCAATCAGCCCCAGCATTTT
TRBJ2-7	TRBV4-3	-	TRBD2	CASSHERGPLYEQYF	TGCGCCAGCAGCCATGAGCGGGGGCCTCTCTACGAGCAGTACTTC
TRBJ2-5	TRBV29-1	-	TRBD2	CSVEARLAGTQYF	TGCAGCGTTGAGGCGAGACTAGCGGGGACCCAGTACTTC
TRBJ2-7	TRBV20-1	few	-	CSVLRPGEWRSYEQYF	TGCAGTGTTCTGCGACCGGGGGAATGGAGATCCTACGAGCAGTACTTC
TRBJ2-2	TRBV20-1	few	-	CSARDGGSAGELFF	TGCAGTGCTAGAGACGGAGGTTCGGCCGGGGAGCTGTTTTTT
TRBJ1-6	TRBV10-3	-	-	CAIRSGNSPLHF	TGTGCCATCAGATCGGGGAATTCACCCCTCCACTTT
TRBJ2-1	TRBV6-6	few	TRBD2	CASSYGTSGHNEQFF	TGTGCCAGCAGTTACGGGACTAGCGGACACAATGAGCAGTTCTTC
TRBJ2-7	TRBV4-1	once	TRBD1	CASSQDPNRGSYEQYF	TGCGCCAGCAGCCAAGACCCCAACAGGGGGTCCTACGAGCAGTACTTC
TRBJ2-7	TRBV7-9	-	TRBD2	CASSSSWTSPYEQYF	TGTGCCAGCAGCTCTTCCTGGACTAGCCCCTACGAGCAGTACTTC
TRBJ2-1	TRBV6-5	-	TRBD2	CASSWDGAGGPMFF	TGTGCCAGCAGTTGGGATGGGGCGGGAGGCCCCATGTTCTTC
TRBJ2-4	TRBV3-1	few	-	CASSPKQRTEQYF	TGTGCCAGCAGCCCCAAGCAGAGGACGGAGCAGTACTTC
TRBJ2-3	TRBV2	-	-	CASSEEVTVSTDTQYF	TGTGCCAGCAGTGAAGAGGTAACAGTTTCCACAGATACGCAGTATTTT
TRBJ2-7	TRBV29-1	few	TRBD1	CSARQGRTYEQYF	TGCAGCGCAAGACAGGGACGGACCTACGAGCAGTACTTC
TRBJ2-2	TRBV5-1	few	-	CASRAGSVGELFF	TGCGCCAGTAGAGCGGGCTCTGTCGGGGAGCTGTTTTTT